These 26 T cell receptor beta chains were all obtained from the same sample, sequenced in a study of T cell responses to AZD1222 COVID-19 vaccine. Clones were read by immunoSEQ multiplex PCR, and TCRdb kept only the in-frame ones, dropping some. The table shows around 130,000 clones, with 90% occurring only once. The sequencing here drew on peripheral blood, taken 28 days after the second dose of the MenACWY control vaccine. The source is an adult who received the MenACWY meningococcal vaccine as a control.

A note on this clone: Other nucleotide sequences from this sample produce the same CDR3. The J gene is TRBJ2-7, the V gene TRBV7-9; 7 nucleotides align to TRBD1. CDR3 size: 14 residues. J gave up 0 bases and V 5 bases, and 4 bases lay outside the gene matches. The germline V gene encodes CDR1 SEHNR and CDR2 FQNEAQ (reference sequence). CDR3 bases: TGTGCCAGCAGCCTCCGGGACAGCTCCTACGAGCAGTACTTC. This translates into CASSLRDSSYEQYF.

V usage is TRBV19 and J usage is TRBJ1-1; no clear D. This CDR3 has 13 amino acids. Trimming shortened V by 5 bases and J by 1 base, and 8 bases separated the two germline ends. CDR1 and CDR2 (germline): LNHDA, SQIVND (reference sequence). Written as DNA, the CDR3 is TGTGCCAGTAGTGAGACACCGAACACTGAAGCTTTCTTT. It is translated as CASSETPNTEAFF. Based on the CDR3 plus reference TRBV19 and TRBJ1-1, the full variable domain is DGGITQSPKYLFRKEGQNVTLSCEQNLNHDAMYWYRQDPGQGLRLIYYSQIVNDFQKGDIAEGYSVSREKKESFPLTVTSAQKNPTAFYLCASSETPNTEAFFGQGTRLTVV.

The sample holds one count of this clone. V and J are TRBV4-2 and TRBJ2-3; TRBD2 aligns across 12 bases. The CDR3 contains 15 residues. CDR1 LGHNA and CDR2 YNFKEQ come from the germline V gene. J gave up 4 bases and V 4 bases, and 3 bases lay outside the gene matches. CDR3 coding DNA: TGTGCCAGCAGCCTAGGGACTAGCGGGTCAGATACGCAGTATTTT. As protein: CASSLGTSGSDTQYF.

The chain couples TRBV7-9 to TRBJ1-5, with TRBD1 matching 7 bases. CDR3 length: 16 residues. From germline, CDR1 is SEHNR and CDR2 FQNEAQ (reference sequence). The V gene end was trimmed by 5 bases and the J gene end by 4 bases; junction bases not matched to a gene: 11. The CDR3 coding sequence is TGTGCCAGCAGCCCAGATGGGAGGGGGCAGAATCAGCCCCAGCATTTT. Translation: CASSPDGRGQNQPQHF.

The CDR3 DNA reads as TGTGCCAGCACTCCGCCGGGACAGGGGGCGAAGAACACTGAAGCTTTCTTT. Translation: CASTPPGQGAKNTEAFF. This chain links TRBV7-2 with TRBJ1-1; TRBD1 aligns across 12 bases. CDR1 SGHTA and CDR2 FQGNSA come from the germline V gene. The CDR3 sequence is 17 residues long. J was trimmed by 1 base and V by 7 bases; bases with no gene match: 10.

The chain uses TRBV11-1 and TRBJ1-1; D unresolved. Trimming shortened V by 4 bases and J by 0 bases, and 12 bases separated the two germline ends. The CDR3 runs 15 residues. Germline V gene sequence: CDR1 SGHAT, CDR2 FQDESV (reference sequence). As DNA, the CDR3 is TGTGCCAGCAGCTCTTCCCAAACCATGAACACTGAAGCTTTCTTT. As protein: CASSSSQTMNTEAFF.

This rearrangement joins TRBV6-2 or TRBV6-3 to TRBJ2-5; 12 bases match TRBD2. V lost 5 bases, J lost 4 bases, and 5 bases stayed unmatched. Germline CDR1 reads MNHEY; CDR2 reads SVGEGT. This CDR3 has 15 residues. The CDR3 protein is CASSRLAGVIETQYF. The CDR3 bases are TGTGCCAGCAGTAGACTAGCGGGAGTCATAGAGACCCAGTACTTC.

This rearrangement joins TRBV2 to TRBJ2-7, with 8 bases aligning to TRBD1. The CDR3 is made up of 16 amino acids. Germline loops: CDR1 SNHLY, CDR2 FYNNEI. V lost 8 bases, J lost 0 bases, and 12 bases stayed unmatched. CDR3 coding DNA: TGTGCCAGCGGCTTCGGTCGGGACAGGTCCTCCTACGAGCAGTACTTC. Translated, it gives CASGFGRDRSSYEQYF.

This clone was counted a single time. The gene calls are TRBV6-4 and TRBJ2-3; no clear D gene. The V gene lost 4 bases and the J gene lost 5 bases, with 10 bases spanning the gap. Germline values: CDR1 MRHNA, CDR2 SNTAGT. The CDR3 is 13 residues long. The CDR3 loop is CASSVGPGDTQYF. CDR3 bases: TGTGCCAGCAGTGTGGGTCCCGGAGATACGCAGTATTTT.

DNA for the CDR3: TGTGCCAGCAGTTTACGTGGGACAGGGGGCACTGAAGCTTTCTTT. Encoded protein: CASSLRGTGGTEAFF. The rearrangement links TRBV27 to TRBJ1-1, with 11 bases lining up with TRBD1. This CDR3 has 15 residues. CDR1 is MNHEY and CDR2 is SMNVEV in the germline V gene (reference sequence). V dropped 2 bases and J dropped 4; count of bases not matched to a gene: 3.

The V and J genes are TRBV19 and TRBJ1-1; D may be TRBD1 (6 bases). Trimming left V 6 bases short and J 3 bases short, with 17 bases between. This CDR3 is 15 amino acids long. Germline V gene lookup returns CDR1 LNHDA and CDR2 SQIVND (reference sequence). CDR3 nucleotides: TGTGCCAGTAGCGCTAAAGGGGGATGGTACACTGAAGCTTTCTTT. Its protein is CASSAKGGWYTEAFF.

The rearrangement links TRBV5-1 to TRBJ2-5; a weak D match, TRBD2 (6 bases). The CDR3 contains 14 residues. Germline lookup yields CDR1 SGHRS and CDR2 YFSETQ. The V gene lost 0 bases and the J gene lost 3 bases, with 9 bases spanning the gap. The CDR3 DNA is TGCGCCAGCAGCTTGGGCGGGAAGGAAGAGACCCAGTACTTC. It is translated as CASSLGGKEETQYF.

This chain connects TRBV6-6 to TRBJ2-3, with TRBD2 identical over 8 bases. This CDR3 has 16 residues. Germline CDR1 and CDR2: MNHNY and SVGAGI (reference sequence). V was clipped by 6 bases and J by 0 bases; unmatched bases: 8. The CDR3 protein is CASRATSARSTDTQYF. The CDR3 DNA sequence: TGTGCCAGCAGAGCGACTAGCGCGCGCAGCACAGATACGCAGTATTTT.

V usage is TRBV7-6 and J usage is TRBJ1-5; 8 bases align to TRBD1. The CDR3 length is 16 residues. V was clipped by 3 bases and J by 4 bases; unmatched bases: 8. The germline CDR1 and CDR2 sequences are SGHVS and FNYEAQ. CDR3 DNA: TGTGCCAGCAGCTTGGGACCGGGACAGGAAAATCAGCCCCAGCATTTT. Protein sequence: CASSLGPGQENQPQHF. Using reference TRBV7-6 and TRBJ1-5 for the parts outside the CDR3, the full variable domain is GAGVSQSPRYKVTKRGQDVALRCDPISGHVSLYWYRQALGQGPEFLTYFNYEAQQDKSGLPNDRFSAERPEGSISTLTIQRTEQRDSAMYRCASSLGPGQENQPQHFGDGTRLSIL.

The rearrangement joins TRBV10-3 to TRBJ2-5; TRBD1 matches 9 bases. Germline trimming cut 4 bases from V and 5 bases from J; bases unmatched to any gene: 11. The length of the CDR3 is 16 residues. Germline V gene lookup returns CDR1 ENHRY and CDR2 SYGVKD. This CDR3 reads CAISANDRGGAETQYF. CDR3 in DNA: TGTGCCATCAGTGCAAATGACAGGGGGGGAGCGGAGACCCAGTACTTC.

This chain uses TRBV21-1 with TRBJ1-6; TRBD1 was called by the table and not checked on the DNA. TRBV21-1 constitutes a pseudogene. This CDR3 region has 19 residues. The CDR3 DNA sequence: TGTGCCAGCAGCAAAAGCGGGACAGGGTGTCTCTCCTATAATTCACCCCTCCACTTT. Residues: CASSKSGTGCLSYNSPLHF.

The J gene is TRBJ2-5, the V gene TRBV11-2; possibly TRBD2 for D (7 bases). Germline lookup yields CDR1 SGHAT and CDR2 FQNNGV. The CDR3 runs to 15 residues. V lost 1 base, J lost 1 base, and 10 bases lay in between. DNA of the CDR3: TGTGCCAGCAGCTTAGCGGGGGGCCTCCAAGAGACCCAGTACTTC. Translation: CASSLAGGLQETQYF.

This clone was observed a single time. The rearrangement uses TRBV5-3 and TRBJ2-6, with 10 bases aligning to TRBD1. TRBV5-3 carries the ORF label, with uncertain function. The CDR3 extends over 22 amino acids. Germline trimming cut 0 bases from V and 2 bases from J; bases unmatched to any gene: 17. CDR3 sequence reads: CARSLEPGQGRKKDAGANVLTF. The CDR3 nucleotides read TGTGCCAGAAGCTTGGAACCGGGACAGGGGCGGAAAAAGGATGCTGGGGCCAACGTCCTGACTTTC.

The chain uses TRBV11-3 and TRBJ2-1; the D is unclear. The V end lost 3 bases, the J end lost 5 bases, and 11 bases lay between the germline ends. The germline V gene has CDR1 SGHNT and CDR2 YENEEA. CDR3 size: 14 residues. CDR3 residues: CASSFSAGNNEQFF. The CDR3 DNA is TGTGCCAGCAGCTTCAGTGCAGGAAACAATGAGCAGTTCTTC.

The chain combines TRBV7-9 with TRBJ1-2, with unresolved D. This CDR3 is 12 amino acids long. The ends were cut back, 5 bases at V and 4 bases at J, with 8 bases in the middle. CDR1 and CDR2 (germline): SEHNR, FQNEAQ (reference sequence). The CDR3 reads CASSPGGYGYTF. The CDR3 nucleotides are TGTGCCAGCAGCCCAGGCGGCTATGGCTACACCTTC.

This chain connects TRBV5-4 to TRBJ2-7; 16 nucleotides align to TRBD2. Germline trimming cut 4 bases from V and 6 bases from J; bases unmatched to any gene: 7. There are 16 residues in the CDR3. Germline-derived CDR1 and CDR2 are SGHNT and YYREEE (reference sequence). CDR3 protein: CASSLGTSGRASEQYF. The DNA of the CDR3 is TGTGCCAGCAGCCTCGGGACTAGCGGGAGGGCCTCCGAGCAGTACTTC. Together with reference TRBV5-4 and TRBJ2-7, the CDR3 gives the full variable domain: ETGVTQSPTHLIKTRGQQVTLRCSSQSGHNTVSWYQQALGQGPQFIFQYYREEENGRGNFPPRFSGLQFPNYSSELNVNALELDDSALYLCASSLGTSGRASEQYFGPGTRLTVT.

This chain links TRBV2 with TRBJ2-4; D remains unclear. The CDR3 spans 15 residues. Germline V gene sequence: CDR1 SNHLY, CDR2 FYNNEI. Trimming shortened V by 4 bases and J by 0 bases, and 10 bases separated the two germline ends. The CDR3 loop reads CASSGGYLAKNIQYF. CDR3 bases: TGTGCCAGCAGTGGTGGGTACCTAGCCAAAAACATTCAGTACTTC. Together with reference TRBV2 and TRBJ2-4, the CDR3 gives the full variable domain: EPEVTQTPSHQVTQMGQEVILRCVPISNHLYFYWYRQILGQKVEFLVSFYNNEISEKSEIFDDQFSVERPDGSNFTLKIRSTKLEDSAMYFCASSGGYLAKNIQYFGAGTRLSVL.

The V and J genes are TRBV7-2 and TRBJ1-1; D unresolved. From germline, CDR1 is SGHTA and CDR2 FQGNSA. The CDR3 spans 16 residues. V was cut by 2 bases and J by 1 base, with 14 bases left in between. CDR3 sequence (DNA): TGTGCCAGCAGCTTATTTTTTGAAAGCGGGAACACTGAAGCTTTCTTT. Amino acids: CASSLFFESGNTEAFF.

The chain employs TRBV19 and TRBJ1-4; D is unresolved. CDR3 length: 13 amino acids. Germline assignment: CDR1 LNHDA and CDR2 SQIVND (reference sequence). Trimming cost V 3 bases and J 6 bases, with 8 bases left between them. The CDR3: CASSMRLDEKLFF. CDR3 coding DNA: TGTGCCAGTAGTATGCGGCTCGATGAAAAACTGTTTTTT.

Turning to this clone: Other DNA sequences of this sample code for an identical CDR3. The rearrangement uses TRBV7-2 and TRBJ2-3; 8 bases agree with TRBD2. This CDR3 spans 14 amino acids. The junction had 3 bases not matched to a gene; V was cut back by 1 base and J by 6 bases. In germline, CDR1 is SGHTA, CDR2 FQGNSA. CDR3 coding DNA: TGTGCCAGCAGCTTAGTCGGGGGGGCGGATACGCAGTATTTT. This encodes CASSLVGGADTQYF.

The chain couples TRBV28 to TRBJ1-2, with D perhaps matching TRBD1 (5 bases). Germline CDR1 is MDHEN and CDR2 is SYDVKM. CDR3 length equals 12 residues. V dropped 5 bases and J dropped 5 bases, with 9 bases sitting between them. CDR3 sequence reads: CASSPGRYGYTF. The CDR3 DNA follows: TGTGCCAGCAGTCCGGGGCGTTATGGCTACACCTTC.